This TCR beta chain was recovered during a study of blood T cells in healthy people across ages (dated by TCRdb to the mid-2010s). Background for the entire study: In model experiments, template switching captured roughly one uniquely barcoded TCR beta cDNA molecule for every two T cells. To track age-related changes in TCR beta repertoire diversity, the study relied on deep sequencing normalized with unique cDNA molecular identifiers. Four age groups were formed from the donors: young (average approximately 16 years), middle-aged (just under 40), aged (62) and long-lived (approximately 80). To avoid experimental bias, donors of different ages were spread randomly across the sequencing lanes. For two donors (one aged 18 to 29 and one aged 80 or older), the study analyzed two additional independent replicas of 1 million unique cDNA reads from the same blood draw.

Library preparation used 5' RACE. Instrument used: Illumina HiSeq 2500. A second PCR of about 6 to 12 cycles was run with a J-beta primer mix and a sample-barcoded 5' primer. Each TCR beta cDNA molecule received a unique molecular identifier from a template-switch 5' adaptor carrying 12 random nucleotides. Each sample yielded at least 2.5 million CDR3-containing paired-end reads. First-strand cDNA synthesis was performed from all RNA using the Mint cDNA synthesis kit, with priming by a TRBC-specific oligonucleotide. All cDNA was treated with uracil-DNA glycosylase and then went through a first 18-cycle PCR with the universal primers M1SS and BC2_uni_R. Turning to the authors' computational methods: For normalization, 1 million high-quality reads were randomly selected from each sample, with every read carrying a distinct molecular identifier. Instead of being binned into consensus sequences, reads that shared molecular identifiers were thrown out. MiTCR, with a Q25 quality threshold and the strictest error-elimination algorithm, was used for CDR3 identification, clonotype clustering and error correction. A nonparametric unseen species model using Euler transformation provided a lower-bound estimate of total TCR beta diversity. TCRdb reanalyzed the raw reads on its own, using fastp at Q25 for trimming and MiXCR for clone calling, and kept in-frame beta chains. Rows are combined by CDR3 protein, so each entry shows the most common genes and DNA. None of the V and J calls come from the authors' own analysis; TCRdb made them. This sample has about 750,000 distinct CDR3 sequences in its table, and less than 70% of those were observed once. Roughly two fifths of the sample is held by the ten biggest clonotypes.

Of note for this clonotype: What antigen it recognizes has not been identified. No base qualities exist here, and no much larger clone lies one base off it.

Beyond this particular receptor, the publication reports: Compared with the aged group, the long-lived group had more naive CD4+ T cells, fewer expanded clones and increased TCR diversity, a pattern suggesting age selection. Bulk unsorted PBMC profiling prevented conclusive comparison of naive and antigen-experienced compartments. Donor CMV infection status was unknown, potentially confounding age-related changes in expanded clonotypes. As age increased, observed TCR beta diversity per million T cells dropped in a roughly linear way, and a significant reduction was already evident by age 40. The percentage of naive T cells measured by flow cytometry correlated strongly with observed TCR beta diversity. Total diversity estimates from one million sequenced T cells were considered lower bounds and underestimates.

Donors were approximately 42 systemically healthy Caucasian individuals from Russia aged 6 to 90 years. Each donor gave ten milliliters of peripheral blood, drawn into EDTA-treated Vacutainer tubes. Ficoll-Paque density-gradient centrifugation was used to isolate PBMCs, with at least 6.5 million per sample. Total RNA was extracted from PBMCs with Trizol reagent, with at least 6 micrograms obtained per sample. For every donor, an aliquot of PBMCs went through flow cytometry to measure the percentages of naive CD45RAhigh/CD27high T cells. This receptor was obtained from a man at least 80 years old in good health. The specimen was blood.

The CDR3 loop reads CASAGGLGVIKETQYF. The bases read TGTGCCAGCGCTGGGGGACTGGGAGTTATAAAAGAGACCCAGTACTTC. The V gene is TRBV6-2 or TRBV6-3 and the J gene is TRBJ2-5, and the D gene may be TRBD2, 6 bases matching. Taken from cysteine to phenylalanine, the CDR3 has 16 residues. Only the CDR3 DNA is retained, 48 bases long and in frame from the first base. Taken from the germline V gene, the CDR1 and CDR2 loops are MNHEY and SVGEGT. V loses 8 bases of germline sequence and J loses 3 bases, and the interval between the two ends is 22 bases.